These 17 T cell receptor beta chains came from one sample sequenced in a study of glioma-infiltrating T cells after dendritic cell vaccination. Produced via immunoSEQ multiplex PCR; TCRdb's table is partial and in-frame only. The table records 75,000 to 100,000 clones, 79% of them present only once. Sample: blood, taken before dendritic cell vaccination. Source of these receptors: a human donor with glioblastoma.

The gene calls are TRBV7-2 and TRBJ2-5; a possible D gene is TRBD1 (6 bases). The CDR3 sequence is 15 residues long. Trimming pared 1 base from V and 1 base from J, leaving 10 bases between. Germline V gives CDR1 SGHTA, CDR2 FQGNSA. Here the CDR3 reads CASSLGRGGQETQYF. The CDR3 DNA follows: TGTGCCAGCAGCTTAGGCAGGGGTGGCCAAGAGACCCAGTACTTC.

This chain links TRBV7-9 with TRBJ2-5, with a possible D match to TRBD1 (6 bases). Trimming stripped 2 bases from V and 5 bases from J, with 18 bases between. The CDR3 is made up of 16 amino acids. CDR1 and CDR2 (germline): SEHNR, FQNEAQ (reference sequence). The CDR3 sequence: CASSLSLQGPMETQYF. CDR3 sequence (DNA): TGTGCCAGCAGCTTATCTTTACAGGGTCCGATGGAGACCCAGTACTTC. The full variable domain, with the rest looked up from reference TRBV7-9 and TRBJ2-5, is DTGVSQNPRHKITKRGQNVTFRCDPISEHNRLYWYRQTLGQGPEFLTYFQNEAQLEKSRLLSDRFSAERPKGSFSTLEIQRTEQGDSAMYLCASSLSLQGPMETQYFGPGTRLLVL.

The genes are TRBV5-4 and TRBJ1-1; D remains ambiguous. Germline assignment: CDR1 SGHNT and CDR2 YYREEE (reference sequence). This CDR3 has 17 residues. The germline V and J ends were trimmed by 3 bases and 1 base, with 19 bases remaining between them. The CDR3 coding sequence is TGTGCCAGCAGCTCTGGATGGCTACAGACCACGAACACTGAAGCTTTCTTT. Its protein is CASSSGWLQTTNTEAFF.

The rearrangement joins TRBV9 to TRBJ1-1, with unresolved D. V was cut by 4 bases and J by 5 bases, with 18 bases left in between. Per germline, CDR1 SGDLS and CDR2 YYNGEE. This CDR3 is built from 15 residues. The CDR3 DNA sequence: TGTGCCAGCAGCTCCCGCGGTAGGGAGGGTACTGAAGCTTTCTTT. Its translation is CASSSRGREGTEAFF.

The chain carries TRBV15 and TRBJ1-1; D remains unclear. Germline V gives CDR1 LNHNV, CDR2 YYDKDF (reference sequence). V was trimmed by 1 base and J by 4 bases, leaving 10 bases between them. The CDR3 runs to 14 residues. The CDR3, as DNA: TGTGCCACCAGCAGAGGGGGAGGGAGCACTGAAGCTTTCTTT. Encoded protein: CATSRGGGSTEAFF. The whole variable domain, filled in from reference TRBV15 and TRBJ1-1, reads DAMVIQNPRYQVTQFGKPVTLSCSQTLNHNVMYWYQQKSSQAPKLLFHYYDKDFNNEADTPDNFQSRRPNTSFCFLDIRSPGLGDTAMYLCATSRGGGSTEAFFGQGTRLTVV.

V gene TRBV5-1 combines with J gene TRBJ2-2; TRBD2 matches at 7 bases. This CDR3 spans 15 amino acids. CDR1 SGHRS and CDR2 YFSETQ come from the germline V gene. Trimming cost V 4 bases and J 7 bases; bases outside gene matches: 10. CDR3 sequence reads: CASSPTRGVGGELFF. CDR3 coding DNA: TGCGCCAGCAGCCCCACTCGGGGGGTCGGCGGGGAGCTGTTTTTT.

The genes are TRBV5-8 and TRBJ1-2; TRBD1 matches 9 bases. V shed 4 bases, J shed 7 bases, and the junction held 14 bases outside the gene matches. Germline CDR1 and CDR2: SGHTS and YDEGEE. The CDR3 has 16 residues. The CDR3 DNA is TGTGCCAGCAGCGGGGACCGGGACAGGGTTGTAAGTGGCTACACCTTC. The encoded protein is CASSGDRDRVVSGYTF.

The rearrangement uses TRBV19 and TRBJ1-2, with D perhaps matching TRBD1 (5 bases). CDR3 length: 14 amino acids. Per germline, CDR1 LNHDA and CDR2 SQIVND (reference sequence). The germline V and J ends were trimmed by 3 bases and 2 bases, with 10 bases remaining between them. The CDR3 sequence is CASSIAGPNYGYTF. The CDR3 nucleotides are TGTGCCAGTAGTATCGCAGGGCCCAACTATGGCTACACCTTC.

The V gene is TRBV25-1, the J gene TRBJ2-2, with 11 bases lining up with TRBD1. V shed 1 base, J shed 4 bases, and the junction held 2 bases outside the gene matches. The CDR3 covers 16 residues. CDR1 and CDR2 (germline): MGHDK, SYGVNS. As DNA, the CDR3 is TGTGCCAGCAGTGAATTCGGGACAGGGGGCACCGGGGAGCTGTTTTTT. It codes for CASSEFGTGGTGELFF.

Only one count was recorded for this clone. This chain links TRBV19 with TRBJ2-7, with D possibly TRBD1 on 6 matching bases. This CDR3 region has 13 residues. The V end lost 3 bases, the J end lost 0 bases, and 6 bases lay between the germline ends. Germline V gives CDR1 LNHDA, CDR2 SQIVND (reference sequence). The CDR3 DNA sequence: TGTGCCAGTAGTATGACAGGCTCCTACGAGCAGTACTTC. It encodes CASSMTGSYEQYF.

DNA for the CDR3: TGTGCCAGCAGCTTATTCGACACCATATATTTT. This gives the protein CASSLFDTIYF. V usage is TRBV5-6 and J usage is TRBJ1-3; no reliable D call. Germline V lookup: CDR1 SGHDT, CDR2 YYEEEE. The CDR3 contains 11 residues. V was trimmed by 2 bases and J by 8 bases, leaving 5 bases between them. Filled out from reference TRBV5-6 and TRBJ1-3, the complete variable domain reads DAGVTQSPTHLIKTRGQQVTLRCSPKSGHDTVSWYQQALGQGPQFIFQYYEEEERQRGNFPDRFSGHQFPNYSSELNVNALLLGDSALYLCASSLFDTIYFGEGSWLTVV.

The CDR3 nucleotides are TGCGCCAGCAGCTCCGGGGAAGGCTATGGCTACACCTTC. Translated: CASSSGEGYGYTF. The chain couples TRBV5-1 to TRBJ1-2; D remains unclear. V was cut by 3 bases and J by 4 bases, with 10 bases left in between. Germline CDR1 and CDR2: SGHRS and YFSETQ. The CDR3 loop spans 13 amino acids.

In DNA, the CDR3 is TGTGCCAGCAGTCTTGGACAGGGTTTGAACACTGAAGCTTTCTTT. It yields the protein CASSLGQGLNTEAFF. The chain employs TRBV2 and TRBJ1-1, with 8 bases aligning to TRBD1. The germline V gene encodes CDR1 SNHLY and CDR2 FYNNEI. This CDR3 has 15 residues. The ends lost 5 bases at V and 0 bases at J; junction bases unmatched: 5.

The chain links TRBV5-1 to TRBJ2-1; D might be TRBD2 (6 bases). The germline CDR1 and CDR2 sequences are SGHRS and YFSETQ. CDR3 length: 14 amino acids. Trimming took off 7 bases at V and 7 bases at J, with 18 bases between the two ends. The CDR3 bases are TGCGCCAGCGGGGTCGGAGGGGCCCCTAATGAGCAGTTCTTC. Its protein product is CASGVGGAPNEQFF.

This sequence joins TRBV6-1 and TRBJ2-2; perhaps TRBD2 as D (6 bases). The germline V gene has CDR1 MNHNS and CDR2 SASEGT. V was trimmed by 10 bases and J by 4 bases, leaving 13 bases between them. The CDR3 loop spans 13 amino acids. The CDR3 protein is CANRRVSTGELFF. Written as DNA, the CDR3 is TGTGCCAATAGGAGGGTTAGCACCGGGGAGCTGTTTTTT.

Written as DNA, the CDR3 is TGTGCCAGTAGTACTACCTTGACAGGGCTGAACACTGAAGCTTTCTTT. It encodes CASSTTLTGLNTEAFF. The chain has TRBV19 and TRBJ1-1; 7 nucleotides agree with TRBD1. V was pared by 4 bases and J by 0 bases, with 8 bases of the junction left unmatched. This CDR3 region has 16 residues. Looked up from germline, CDR1 is LNHDA and CDR2 is SQIVND (reference sequence).

The chain employs TRBV10-3 and TRBJ2-3; a weak D match, TRBD1 (5 bases). The CDR3 is made up of 15 amino acids. The germline V and J ends were trimmed by 4 bases and 1 base, with 12 bases remaining between them. Per the germline V gene, CDR1 is ENHRY and CDR2 is SYGVKD. The chain's CDR3 is CAISVTQGGTDTQYF. CDR3 DNA sequence: TGTGCCATCAGTGTGACCCAAGGGGGCACAGATACGCAGTATTTT.